This T cell receptor beta chain was found in a study of blood T cell repertoires in COVID-19 (dated by TCRdb to the early 2020s). General notes on the study: Collaborator samples came from the United States, Italy and Spain and covered acute and convalescent phases of COVID-19. HLA class I and class II types, where available, came from metadata supplied by the sample provider rather than from assay-based typing. The repertoires were released in a freely available public database meant as a resource for research on the immune response to SARS-CoV-2. Deeply sampled blood TCRbeta repertoires from subjects exposed to, actively infected with, or recovered from COVID-19 were included in the dataset. The samples were drawn from the first 160 participants of the ongoing ImmuneRACE study and from 1,254 subjects provided by 6 global collaborators. The material from the prospective study consisted of cDNA or gDNA derived from T cells, B-cell-depleted T cells, or PBMCs. Nearly every sample came with metadata listing a de-identified subject ID, COVID-19 status, age in years and sex. General study outcomes and caveats: Clinical and demographic metadata were provided uncurated, with the amount varying by source and participant.

In the case of this clone: Its cognate antigen has yet to be identified. No much larger clone exists at a distance of one base, and base qualities are not known.

TCRbeta CDR3 regions were amplified from genomic DNA by means of the immunoSEQ Assay, a bias-controlled multiplex PCR. The paper's data handling went like this. Nucleated cell counts per sample were estimated from amplification of reference gene primers within the assay. To quantify the absolute abundance of each unique TCRbeta CDR3 rearrangement, sequence reads were collapsed and filtered. For each sample, productive Simpson clonality was calculated as the square root of Simpson's diversity index over productive rearrangements. In its TCRdb copy, this immuneACCESS table keeps in-frame sequences only and misses some clones. Where compared with another copy, unresolved V genes explain less than half of these, and the others have no known cause. That table gives V, J and clone size, and the DNA gave D and trimming. This sample comprises more than 110,000 clones, more than 85% of them detected only once. The ten biggest clones cover about 5.6% of the sample.

Collaborating institutions collected whole blood in K2EDTA tubes following their own protocols. For TCRbeta analysis, collaborator samples were shipped as frozen whole blood, as isolated PBMCs, or as DNA extracted from either sample type. The CDR3 numbers 15 residues from cysteine through phenylalanine. Only the CDR3 DNA is retained, 45 bases long and in frame from the first base. For CDR1 and CDR2, the germline V gene lists KGHSH and LQKENI. V lost 3 bases and J lost 6 bases, and the count of bases not matched to a germline gene is 8. The chain is encoded by TRBV18 joined to TRBJ2-7, and TRBD2 aligns with 10 junction nucleotides. This clonotype was sampled from a human donor in a cohort sampled during active COVID-19. Material for sequencing was peripheral blood. The CDR3 reads as follows: CASSPPLAGDSEQYF. The nucleotides read TGTGCCAGCTCACCCCCCCTAGCGGGAGATAGCGAGCAGTACTTC.